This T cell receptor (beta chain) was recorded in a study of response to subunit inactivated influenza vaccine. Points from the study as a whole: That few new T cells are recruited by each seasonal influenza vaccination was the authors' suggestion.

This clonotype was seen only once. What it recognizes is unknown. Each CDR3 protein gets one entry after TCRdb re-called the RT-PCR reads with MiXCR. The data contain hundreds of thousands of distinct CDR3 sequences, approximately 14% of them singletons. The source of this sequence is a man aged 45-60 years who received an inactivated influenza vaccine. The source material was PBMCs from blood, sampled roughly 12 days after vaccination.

The CDR3 region is CASSEQDSYQPQHF. The CDR3 DNA follows: TGTGCCAGCAGCGAACAAGACAGTTATCAGCCCCAGCATTTT. The chain couples TRBV7-8 to TRBJ1-5, with D possibly being TRBD1 (5 bases). Trimming stripped 5 bases from V and 5 bases from J, with 13 bases between. The CDR3 runs to 14 residues. The V gene's germline CDR1 is SGHVS and CDR2 FQNEAQ.